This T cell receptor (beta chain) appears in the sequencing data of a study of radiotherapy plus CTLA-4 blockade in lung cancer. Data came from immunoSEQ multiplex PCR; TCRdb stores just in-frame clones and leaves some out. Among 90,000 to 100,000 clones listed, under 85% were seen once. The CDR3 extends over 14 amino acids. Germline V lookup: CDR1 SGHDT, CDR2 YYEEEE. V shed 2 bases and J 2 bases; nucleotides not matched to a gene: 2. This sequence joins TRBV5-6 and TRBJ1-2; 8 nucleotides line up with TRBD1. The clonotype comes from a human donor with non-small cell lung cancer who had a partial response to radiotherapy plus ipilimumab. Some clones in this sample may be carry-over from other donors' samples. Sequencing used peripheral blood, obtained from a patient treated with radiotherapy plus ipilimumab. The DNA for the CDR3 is TGTGCCAGCAGCTTCAGGGACAGGAACTATGGCTACACCTTC. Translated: CASSFRDRNYGYTF.